The source of this T cell receptor beta chain is a study of T-cell reconstitution after alpha-beta-depleted transplantation in children. V was clipped by 10 bases and J by 4 bases; unmatched bases: 12. Germline V gives CDR1 ENHRY, CDR2 SYGVKD. This CDR3 comprises 14 residues. Unique molecular identifiers were used to barcode this TCRbeta library. TCRdb fed the PCR reads into MiXCR, producing one record per CDR3 protein. Among approximately 650,000 distinct CDR3 sequences, 13% were seen once, and the ten largest hold 0.79%. This clonotype appeared many times. Its specificity is not known. Study results and limitations: Reported findings indicate that, about two months after transplant, alpha-beta T cells came from several hundred expanded clones, which were derived from non-depleted graft cells.

The TCR was taken from a girl aged 2 to 9 with congenital amegakaryocytic thrombocytopenia, due to receive a stem cell transplant. The chain is built from TRBV10-3 and TRBJ1-1; TRBD1 aligns across 7 bases. The starting material was PBMCs, obtained before TCRalphabeta/CD19-depleted stem cell transplant. The CDR3 sequence: CATLGQESITEAFF. CDR3 DNA: TGTGCCACTTTAGGACAGGAGTCTATCACTGAAGCTTTCTTT.